This T cell receptor beta chain came from a study of cytomegalovirus exposure and HLA in healthy donors. General study points: Immune exposure data for these donors was limited to CMV serostatus. Several of the most significant clusters appeared, in a later analysis, to be linked to common viral pathogens. Earlier analysis looked at TCR beta V segments, and most were productive about 90% or about 30% of the time.

Details on this clone: Its matching antigen is unknown.

Primers: 60 Vbeta forward and 13 Jbeta reverse. Sequencing was performed with immunoSEQ multiplex PCR; in TCRdb, only in-frame clones are kept and a portion is missing. The table includes 180,000 or so clones, about four fifths detected once. The clonotype comes from a woman aged 18 to 35 in good health and CMV-seropositive. The specimen sequenced was PBMCs.

The CDR3 DNA reads TGTGCCAGCAGCTCTCCGGACAGAGGCGAGCAGTACTTC. It encodes CASSSPDRGEQYF. The V and J genes are TRBV7-2 and TRBJ2-7; tentatively, D is TRBD1 (6 bases). This CDR3 comprises 13 residues. V was clipped by 4 bases and J by 6 bases, with 13 bases between them. CDR1 is SGHTA, CDR2 FQGNSA, per germline.